This T cell receptor beta chain was recovered during a study of neurological immune-mediated disorders. Study-wide results and limits: The level of TCR clonal expansion was highest in patients with HTLV-1-associated myelopathy and lowest in multiple sclerosis, where it fell below the level seen in healthy controls. No CDR3 amino acid sequences recurred among expanded clones across subjects, suggesting private repertoires in all groups.

This clonotype was found many times. The target antigen is unknown. The CDR3 is 13 residues long. Germline values: CDR1 SGHDT, CDR2 YYEEEE. The V end lost 7 bases, the J end lost 3 bases, and 12 bases lay between the germline ends. The making of cDNA relied on 5'RACE with 10-nucleotide random UMIs. TCRdb ran MiXCR on the 5' RACE reads and lists one entry per CDR3 protein. The table lists about 39,000 distinct CDR3 sequences, roughly 6.9% of them singletons. The sorted libraries took 1 million CD4+ or CD8+ T cells. This clonotype was obtained from a man in his forties or fifties in good health. The sample taken for sequencing was CD4+ T cells from blood. This chain joins TRBV5-6 and TRBJ2-3; no definite D call. CDR3 sequence (DNA): TGTGCCAGCGGCAGATGGGTAACAGATACGCAGTATTTT. This sequence encodes CASGRWVTDTQYF.